This is a list of T cell receptor beta chains from one sample in a study of blood T cell repertoires in COVID-19. Clones were sequenced by immunoSEQ multiplex PCR, and TCRdb holds only the in-frame ones, with some missing. This sample has about 300,000 clones, with 85% found just once. What was sequenced was PBMCs or T cells enriched from blood (not recorded which). The receptors here all came from a woman between 50 and 59 years old who had recovered from COVID-19. CDR3s leave out the opening cysteine and the closing phenylalanine or tryptophan. Each record gives: J gene, V gene, CDR3 protein.

J gene: TRBJ2-7
V gene: TRBV11-3
CDR3 protein: ASSFAGSYEQY

J gene: TRBJ2-3
V gene: TRBV29-1
CDR3 protein: SVLRGDTQY

J gene: TRBJ2-7
V gene: TRBV14
CDR3 protein: ASRTTGVGEQY

J gene: TRBJ2-3
V gene: TRBV4-3
CDR3 protein: ASSQDPSGSTDTQY

J gene: TRBJ1-6
V gene: TRBV25-1
CDR3 protein: ASSEVLAAALH

J gene: TRBJ1-6
V gene: TRBV6-4
CDR3 protein: ASSVGRGSPLH

J gene: TRBJ1-3
V gene: TRBV6-5
CDR3 protein: ASSSTGGRNTIY

J gene: TRBJ1-2
V gene: TRBV7-2
CDR3 protein: ASSLGGLGYGYT

J gene: TRBJ2-7
V gene: TRBV12-2
CDR3 protein: ASRLVFFSGLSYEQY

J gene: TRBJ1-5
V gene: TRBV28
CDR3 protein: ASTSTGGTQPQH

J gene: TRBJ2-5
V gene: TRBV5-4
CDR3 protein: ASSLSRLAGVQETQY

J gene: TRBJ2-2
V gene: TRBV9
CDR3 protein: ASSVDGRVSTGELF

J gene: TRBJ2-1
V gene: TRBV7-9
CDR3 protein: ASTLGTGLQRSYNEQF

J gene: TRBJ1-4
V gene: TRBV19
CDR3 protein: ASRRAATNEKLF

J gene: TRBJ1-3
V gene: TRBV6-1
CDR3 protein: ASSEMYSYSGNTIY

J gene: TRBJ2-1
V gene: TRBV3-1/TRBV3-2
CDR3 protein: ASSRTGAPYNEQF

J gene: TRBJ1-1
V gene: TRBV29-1
CDR3 protein: SVERQGRTEAF

J gene: TRBJ1-1
V gene: TRBV30
CDR3 protein: ACLLGGRGNTEAF

J gene: TRBJ2-5
V gene: TRBV29-1
CDR3 protein: SVVISGGSGETQY

J gene: TRBJ1-4
V gene: TRBV25-1
CDR3 protein: ASSYTGKGEKLF

J gene: TRBJ1-1
V gene: TRBV9
CDR3 protein: ASSTRAAGDTEAF

J gene: TRBJ1-2
V gene: TRBV6-1
CDR3 protein: ASSEGPANYGYT

J gene: TRBJ2-1
V gene: TRBV6-5
CDR3 protein: ASSYVPSGLGNEQF

J gene: TRBJ2-1
V gene: TRBV6-6
CDR3 protein: ASSLAGSYNEQF

J gene: TRBJ2-7
V gene: TRBV19
CDR3 protein: ASSPRVVNEQY

J gene: TRBJ2-7
V gene: TRBV15
CDR3 protein: ATSRALAAYEQY

J gene: TRBJ1-5
V gene: TRBV6-1
CDR3 protein: ASSGVGTYLNQPQH

J gene: TRBJ1-6
V gene: TRBV19
CDR3 protein: ASGGDGGSPLH

J gene: TRBJ1-5
V gene: TRBV11-3
CDR3 protein: ASSWGDFLSNQPQH

J gene: TRBJ2-4
V gene: TRBV5-4
CDR3 protein: ASSPGTGKNIQY

J gene: TRBJ1-4
V gene: TRBV19
CDR3 protein: ASRHQSTNEKLF

J gene: TRBJ2-3
V gene: TRBV19
CDR3 protein: ASSRAEPDTQY